This paragraph reports one T cell receptor (beta chain). Only in-frame clones appear in the TCRdb table, and some are missing; sequencing was by immunoSEQ multiplex PCR. This table holds about 120,000 clones, approximately 90% found once. The sample is drawn from a study of blood T cell repertoires in COVID-19. About the research overall: Samples representing acute and convalescent COVID-19 were sourced from the United States, Italy and Spain.

CDR1 and CDR2 (germline): SNHLY, FYNNEI. V lost 0 bases, J lost 4 bases, and 8 bases stayed unmatched. The CDR3 extends over 17 amino acids. This sequence was found in a man aged 70-80 years with active or convalescent COVID-19. Source material: peripheral blood. The chain has TRBV2 and TRBJ2-1; TRBD2 aligns across 8 bases. The CDR3 reads CASSEALPTSAYNEQFF. DNA for the CDR3: TGTGCCAGCAGTGAAGCGCTTCCGACTAGCGCGTACAATGAGCAGTTCTTC.